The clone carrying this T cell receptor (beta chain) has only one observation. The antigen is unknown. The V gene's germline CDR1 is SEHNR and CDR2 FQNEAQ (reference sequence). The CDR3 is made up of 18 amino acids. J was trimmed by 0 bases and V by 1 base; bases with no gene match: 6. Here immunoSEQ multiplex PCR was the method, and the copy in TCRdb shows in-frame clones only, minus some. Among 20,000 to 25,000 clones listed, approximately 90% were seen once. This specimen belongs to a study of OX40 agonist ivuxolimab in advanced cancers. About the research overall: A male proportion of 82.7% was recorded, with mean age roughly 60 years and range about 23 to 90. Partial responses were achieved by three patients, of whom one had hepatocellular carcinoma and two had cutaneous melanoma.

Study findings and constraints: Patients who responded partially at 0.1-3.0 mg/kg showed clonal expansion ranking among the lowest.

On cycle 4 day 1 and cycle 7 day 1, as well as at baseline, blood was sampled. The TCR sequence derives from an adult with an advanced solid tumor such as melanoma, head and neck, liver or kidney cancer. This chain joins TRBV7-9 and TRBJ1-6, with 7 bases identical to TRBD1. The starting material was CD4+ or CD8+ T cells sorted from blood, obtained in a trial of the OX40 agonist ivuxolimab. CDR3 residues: CASSLVGTDHSYNSPLHF. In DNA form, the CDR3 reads TGTGCCAGCAGCTTAGTGGGGACAGACCACTCCTATAATTCACCCCTCCACTTT.